This record concerns one T cell receptor beta chain sequence. This sample was taken from a study of blood T cell repertoires in COVID-19. Study as a whole: Samples representing acute and convalescent COVID-19 were sourced from the United States, Italy and Spain. PBMCs, B-cell-depleted T cells, or T cells were the source of the cDNA or gDNA that made up the material.

This CDR3 spans 12 amino acids. Germline CDR1 and CDR2: SQVTM and ANQGSEA. V was pared by 6 bases and J by 3 bases, with 8 bases between. Authors' methods: Estimated nucleated cell counts came from reference gene primer amplification. TCRdb's copy holds only in-frame clones and misses some; the assay was immunoSEQ multiplex PCR. The V and J calls and clone size come from that table; D and trimming were worked out from the DNA. The sample has about 200,000 clones, almost 90% seen once. V gene TRBV29-1 combines with J gene TRBJ1-4; D remains unclear. The sequence derives from a young man with active or convalescent COVID-19. Sample: peripheral blood. For the CDR3, the DNA is TGCAGCGTCTTACAGCCTAATGAAAAACTGTTTTTT. Translation gives CSVLQPNEKLFF.